This is a list of T cell receptor beta chains from one sample in a study of CD8 T cells in Susac syndrome. TCRdb called the immunoSEQ multiplex PCR reads again in MiXCR, with one record for every CDR3 protein. The table lists roughly 140,000 distinct CDR3 sequences, 90% to 96% of them singletons. Sequencing was done on a sample of CD4+ T cells from PBMCs. Receptors originate from a human donor with Susac syndrome. CDR3s include the opening cysteine and the closing phenylalanine or tryptophan. Rows may omit the clone size; those that give it use once, few, many or a size class.

cdr3_aa clone_size j_call v_call
CASSLGTATGELFF . TRBJ2-2 TRBV5-4
CASTPPRAPHEAFF . TRBJ1-1 TRBV25-1
CASSWDGGSYNEQFF once TRBJ2-1 TRBV6-1
CASSLFVLQGTTEAFF . TRBJ1-1 TRBV7-2
CASSQSTGTTQAFF . TRBJ1-1 TRBV4-1
CASSLAPAGGEKLFF . TRBJ1-4 TRBV11-2
CASSVGSGNNYGYTF once TRBJ1-2 TRBV9
CSARPSGRTDEQFF . TRBJ2-1 TRBV20-1
CASSPGGGSTEAFF . TRBJ1-1 TRBV6-6
CASSQGRDSPLHF . TRBJ1-6 TRBV6-6
CASSPRDSTDTQYF . TRBJ2-3 TRBV18
CASSSTTEKLFF . TRBJ1-4 TRBV7-6
CASSLSGARLANTGELFF . TRBJ2-2 TRBV6-2/TRBV6-3
CSAWDRGDTEAFF . TRBJ1-1 TRBV20-1
CASGPRGTEAFF once TRBJ1-1 TRBV19
CASTKDGTNQPQHF . TRBJ1-5 TRBV28
CASSPAGGLAEAFF . TRBJ1-1 TRBV7-3
CSASGASDTQYF once TRBJ2-3 TRBV20-1
CASSQMTATFYGYTF . TRBJ1-2 TRBV4-1
CASSPVAFF . TRBJ1-1 TRBV11-2
CASSRDSVSTDTQYF . TRBJ2-3 TRBV3-1
CASSATGTSPPMNTEAFF . TRBJ1-1 TRBV5-1
CASSLRSLAGAGASYNEQFF . TRBJ2-1 TRBV5-1
CASREGLGVYNEQFF . TRBJ2-1 TRBV27
CASSHTGYNEQFF . TRBJ2-1 TRBV3-1
CASSTQTGSEQYF . TRBJ2-7 TRBV5-1
CASSQEEVYSNQPQHF . TRBJ1-5 TRBV4-1
CSARDPRGASYEQYF . TRBJ2-7 TRBV20-1
CASSPSGRAGEQYF . TRBJ2-7 TRBV7-3
CASAPPTGKAAEAFF . TRBJ1-1 TRBV23-1
CSAPPAASGWSDTQYF once TRBJ2-3 TRBV20-1
CASSQGPLAKNIQYF . TRBJ2-4 TRBV3-1
CASIPGPLSYEQYF . TRBJ2-7 TRBV6-2/TRBV6-3
CSALGLAGVIEQFF . TRBJ2-1 TRBV20-1
CSASRTSGVTDTQYF . TRBJ2-3 TRBV20-1
CSARELAYETGELFF . TRBJ2-2 TRBV20-1
CASSGQGNGYTF . TRBJ1-2 TRBV12-3/TRBV12-4
CASSERSPHRVGNQPQHF . TRBJ1-5 TRBV2
CASSQFSGTYEQYF . TRBJ2-7 TRBV3-1
CSAPRRDTQYF . TRBJ2-3 TRBV20-1
CASRHNSRQYNQPQHF . TRBJ1-5 TRBV25-1
CASLEMNTEAFF . TRBJ1-1 TRBV28